A single sample is the source of the 21 T cell receptor beta chains below, sequenced in a study of PD-1 blockade in classical Hodgkin lymphoma. Each patient experienced a relapse that followed autologous stem cell transplantation, and brentuximab vedotin exposure varied. The repertoire was sequenced with immunoSEQ multiplex PCR; TCRdb's copy has only in-frame clones and lacks some. The sample has approximately 60,000 clones, around nine tenths seen once. This sample comprised peripheral blood mononuclear cells (PBMCs), obtained at baseline. The receptors here all came from a human donor with classical Hodgkin lymphoma.

The chain carries TRBV2 and TRBJ2-1; TRBD2 matches 7 bases. V dropped 0 bases and J dropped 10; count of bases not matched to a gene: 6. This CDR3 has 14 residues. The V gene's germline CDR1 is SNHLY and CDR2 FYNNEI. The CDR3 loop reads CASSEAGAGREQFF. The DNA for the CDR3 is TGTGCCAGCAGTGAAGCGGGAGCGGGGAGGGAGCAGTTCTTC.

The V and J genes are TRBV11-2 and TRBJ2-5; TRBD1 agrees at 9 bases. Trimming took 1 base from V and 1 from J; bases not matched to a gene: 7. CDR3 size: 17 residues. The V gene's germline CDR1 is SGHAT and CDR2 FQNNGV. The CDR3 protein is CASSLGRTGVFQETQYF. The CDR3 DNA reads as TGTGCCAGCAGCTTAGGGCGGACAGGGGTGTTCCAAGAGACCCAGTACTTC. Full variable domain (outside the CDR3, taken from reference TRBV11-2 and TRBJ2-5): EAGVAQSPRYKIIEKRQSVAFWCNPISGHATLYWYQQILGQGPKLLIQFQNNGVVDDSQLPKDRFSAERLKGVDSTLKIQPAKLEDSAVYLCASSLGRTGVFQETQYFGPGTRLLVL.

This sequence joins TRBV28 and TRBJ1-2; a weak D match, TRBD1 (5 bases). Deletions cut 2 bases from V and 4 bases from J, with 11 bases between. The CDR3 extends over 14 amino acids. Germline values: CDR1 MDHEN, CDR2 SYDVKM. CDR3 in DNA: TGTGCCAGCAGTTTAGAAGACAGTCGCTATGGCTACACCTTC. This encodes CASSLEDSRYGYTF.

A single count supports this clone. The chain is built from TRBV2 and TRBJ1-5; D not certain. V lost 6 bases and J lost 0, with 12 bases in between. CDR3 length equals 15 residues. Germline lookup yields CDR1 SNHLY and CDR2 FYNNEI. Here the CDR3 reads CASRPEDYSNQPQHF. The CDR3 bases are TGTGCCAGCAGGCCAGAGGACTATAGCAATCAGCCCCAGCATTTT.

The V and J genes are TRBV7-6 and TRBJ2-7; 10 bases line up with TRBD1. V shed 4 bases and J 5 bases; nucleotides not matched to a gene: 5. The CDR3 runs 14 residues. Per germline, CDR1 SGHVS and CDR2 FNYEAQ. In nucleotides, the CDR3 is TGTGCCAGCAGCTCCCCGGGGACAGGGGACGAGCAGTACTTC. Translated: CASSSPGTGDEQYF.

The chain couples TRBV13 to TRBJ1-6; unclear D gene. Deletions cut 1 base from V and 6 bases from J, with 7 bases between. Germline lookup yields CDR1 PRHDT and CDR2 FYEKMQ (reference sequence). There are 14 residues in the CDR3. CDR3 loop: CASSLVFGNSPLHF. The CDR3 DNA reads as TGTGCCAGCAGCTTAGTCTTCGGTAATTCACCCCTCCACTTT.

This chain joins TRBV5-1 and TRBJ2-7; perhaps TRBD1 as D (8 bases). The length of the CDR3 is 13 residues. V lost 4 bases, J lost 6 bases, and 14 bases lay in between. CDR1 is SGHRS, CDR2 YFSETQ, per germline. The CDR3 sequence: CASSANRGGEQYF. CDR3 DNA: TGCGCCAGCAGCGCAAACAGGGGGGGCGAGCAGTACTTC. The full variable domain, with the rest looked up from reference TRBV5-1 and TRBJ2-7, is KAGVTQTPRYLIKTRGQQVTLSCSPISGHRSVSWYQQTPGQGLQFLFEYFSETQRNKGNFPGRFSGRQFSNSRSEMNVSTLELGDSALYLCASSANRGGEQYFGPGTRLTVT.

This chain links TRBV25-1 with TRBJ1-6, with TRBD1 matching 7 bases. This CDR3 spans 15 amino acids. Germline lookup yields CDR1 MGHDK and CDR2 SYGVNS. V lost 0 bases to trimming and J lost 8 bases; unmatched junction nucleotides: 4. The CDR3 loop is CASSEYRQGHSPLHF. The CDR3 region has the DNA TGTGCCAGCAGTGAATACCGACAGGGCCATTCACCCCTCCACTTT. Full variable domain (remainder filled in from reference TRBV25-1 and TRBJ1-6): EADIYQTPRYLVIGTGKKITLECSQTMGHDKMYWYQQDPGMELHLIHYSYGVNSTEKGDLSSESTVSRIRTEHFPLTLESARPSHTSQYLCASSEYRQGHSPLHFGNGTRLTVT.

This clone has only one observation. The CDR3 loop is CASNDRAPHTEAFF. CDR3 bases: TGTGCCAGCAATGACAGGGCCCCGCACACTGAAGCTTTCTTT. The rearrangement joins TRBV6-5 to TRBJ1-1, with TRBD1 matching over 7 bases. The V and J ends lost 7 bases and 3 bases, in that order; junction bases with no gene match: 8. Germline assignment: CDR1 MNHEY and CDR2 SVGAGI. There are 14 residues in the CDR3.

A word on this clone: Other DNA sequences in the same sample also yield this CDR3. In DNA form, the CDR3 reads TGTGCCAGTAGTACCCACTCGACGGGGGGAGGTGGTTCACCCCTCCACTTT. Amino acids: CASSTHSTGGGGSPLHF. The chain is built from TRBV19 and TRBJ1-6; the D gene is possibly TRBD1 (5 bases). Trimming pared 4 bases from V and 9 bases from J, leaving 22 bases between. Germline V gives CDR1 LNHDA, CDR2 SQIVND (reference sequence). The CDR3 consists of 17 residues.

This clone was seen a handful of times. This sequence joins TRBV7-9 and TRBJ1-2, with TRBD1 matching 10 bases. With 5 bases clipped from V and 1 base from J, the junction kept 7 bases outside the gene matches. The length of the CDR3 is 16 residues. The germline V gene has CDR1 SEHNR and CDR2 FQNEAQ (reference sequence). The CDR3 coding sequence is TGTGCCAGCAGCCCCCTCGGGACAGGGGTTAACTATGGCTACACCTTC. Translated: CASSPLGTGVNYGYTF.

V usage is TRBV4-1 and J usage is TRBJ2-2; no reliable D call. The V gene lost 0 bases and the J gene lost 3 bases, with 11 bases spanning the gap. The CDR3 length is 16 residues. Germline assignment: CDR1 MGHRA and CDR2 YSYEKL. DNA of the CDR3: TGCGCCAGCAGCCAAGAGAGGCAATATGACACCGGGGAGCTGTTTTTT. Translation gives CASSQERQYDTGELFF.

This clone was counted a few times. DNA of the CDR3: TGTGCCAGCAGCTTTTTGGCGGGTAGGAACACTGAAGCTTTCTTT. Translation: CASSFLAGRNTEAFF. This chain links TRBV5-6 with TRBJ1-1; D unresolved. CDR3 length: 15 amino acids. CDR1 is SGHDT and CDR2 is YYEEEE in the germline V gene. V dropped 2 bases and J dropped 1 base, with 12 bases sitting between them.

The chain is built from TRBV7-9 and TRBJ1-3; D unresolved. The CDR3 is 15 amino acids. Germline loops: CDR1 SEHNR, CDR2 FQNEAQ (reference sequence). V lost 4 bases and J 2 bases, leaving 12 bases between the germline ends. This CDR3 reads CASSSRAMPGNTIYF. The CDR3 bases are TGTGCCAGCAGCTCTCGGGCCATGCCTGGAAACACCATATATTTT.

This rearrangement joins TRBV6-5 to TRBJ1-2; 7 nucleotides line up with TRBD1. Germline CDR1 is MNHEY and CDR2 is SVGAGI. The CDR3 consists of 13 residues. J was trimmed by 3 bases and V by 7 bases; bases with no gene match: 5. The CDR3 reads CASKSGTDYGYTF. The CDR3 DNA is TGTGCCAGCAAATCCGGGACAGACTATGGCTACACCTTC.

The chain joins TRBV7-9 to TRBJ2-1; a weak D match, TRBD1 (6 bases). The CDR3 spans 16 residues. CDR1 is SEHNR and CDR2 is FQNEAQ in the germline V gene (reference sequence). Trimming shortened V by 0 bases and J by 6 bases, and 15 bases separated the two germline ends. The CDR3 bases are TGTGCCAGCAGCTTAGCTTCGGCAGGGGTTGGCAATGAGCAGTTCTTC. Its translation is CASSLASAGVGNEQFF.

CDR3 sequence reads: CASSLVGDRRYEQYF. The DNA for the CDR3 is TGTGCCAGCAGCTTGGTCGGCGACAGGCGCTACGAGCAGTACTTC. V gene TRBV5-8 combines with J gene TRBJ2-7, with a tentative D call TRBD1 (6 bases). V lost 0 bases to trimming and J lost 3 bases, with 13 bases between them. This CDR3 region has 15 residues. CDR1 is SGHTS, CDR2 YDEGEE, per germline.

The chain links TRBV6-6 to TRBJ2-3, with no clear D. Deletions cut 8 bases from V and 1 base from J, with 16 bases between. The germline V gene encodes CDR1 MNHNY and CDR2 SVGAGI (reference sequence). CDR3 length: 15 residues. CDR3 DNA sequence: TGTGCCAGCGCCCCCTCTAGGCCAGGCACAGATACGCAGTATTTT. Amino acids: CASAPSRPGTDTQYF.

This clone has a single count. The rearrangement links TRBV6-1 to TRBJ2-5; 10 bases agree with TRBD2. Germline values: CDR1 MNHNS, CDR2 SASEGT. The ends lost 7 bases at V and 5 bases at J; junction bases unmatched: 10. The CDR3 totals 15 residues. The CDR3 region has the DNA TGTGCCAGCACCCCTTCTAGCGGGAGTGTGGAGACCCAGTACTTC. This translates into CASTPSSGSVETQYF.

This clone has more than one count but fewer than ten. This chain links TRBV28 with TRBJ1-5; D is perhaps TRBD1 (5 bases). The germline gives CDR1 MDHEN, CDR2 SYDVKM. The CDR3 totals 15 residues. The ends were cut back, 2 bases at V and 7 bases at J, with 15 bases in the middle. DNA for the CDR3: TGTGCCAGCAGTTTACCCCGGGGCTATGGGCAGCCCCAGCATTTT. Protein product: CASSLPRGYGQPQHF.

The chain joins TRBV7-2 to TRBJ2-3, with D uncertain. The CDR3 totals 14 residues. Per the germline V gene, CDR1 is SGHTA and CDR2 is FQGNSA. Between the trimmed V and J ends, which lost 1 base and 4 bases, there was a span of 9 bases. CDR3: CASSLVLVADTQYF. The CDR3 DNA sequence: TGTGCCAGCAGCTTAGTGTTGGTGGCAGATACGCAGTATTTT.